A selection of T cell receptor beta chains follows, all from one sample in a study of monozygotic twins with inflammatory bowel disease. No DNA is given; TCRdb re-called the 5' RACE reads and lists each CDR3 protein once. The table lists fewer than 200,000 distinct CDR3 sequences, with more than 2.5% in the top ten. Source material: blood. These receptors all come from a human donor with ulcerative colitis or Crohn's disease, or a healthy co-twin of an affected twin (not recorded which). Each CDR3 is given with its conserved first and last residue.

J gene	V gene	CDR3 protein
TRBJ2-2	TRBV7-9	CASSSGQSNTGELFF
TRBJ1-1	TRBV4-3	CASSQDNSANTEAFF
TRBJ1-1	TRBV6-2/TRBV6-3	CASSPDRVRAFF
TRBJ2-5	TRBV12-3/TRBV12-4	CASSFQRGTGETQYF
TRBJ2-5	TRBV2	CASSEARETQYF
TRBJ2-1	TRBV15	CATSRLTGTSGRATYNEQFF
TRBJ2-7	TRBV10-2	CASSDGSKQYF
TRBJ2-1	TRBV12-3/TRBV12-4	CASRHGGAEQFF
TRBJ2-1	TRBV3-1	CASSQDETLWGSSYNEQFF
TRBJ2-1	TRBV20-1	CSAKDQGNEQFF
TRBJ2-5	TRBV29-1	CSALGWKTQYF
TRBJ2-1	TRBV7-3	CASSLSGRPSGNEQFF
TRBJ2-1	TRBV15	CATSSTSRINEQFF
TRBJ1-3	TRBV7-9	CASSPQWVPGNTIYF
TRBJ1-1	TRBV3-1	CASSQARDTEAFF
TRBJ2-4	TRBV11-2	CASSSQTRIKNIQYF
TRBJ2-7	TRBV27	CASSFQPIAGGPREQYF
TRBJ2-1	TRBV9	CASSVGGLAGGSEQFF
TRBJ2-5	TRBV20-1	CSARGGAQETQYF
TRBJ2-7	TRBV29-1	CSVEPDRGRGHEQYF
TRBJ2-7	TRBV28	CASSSWGEQYF
TRBJ2-7	TRBV18	CASSPPNTFEQYF
TRBJ2-7	TRBV10-3	CAISDGQGDNYEQYF
TRBJ1-3	TRBV2	CASSPGVSGNTIYF
TRBJ2-5	TRBV10-3	CAISGGKVAEETQYF
TRBJ2-2	TRBV2	CASSEEGGTNTGELFF